The T cell receptor beta chain under discussion was sequenced for a study of T cells in Graves' hyperthyroidism and ophthalmopathy (dated by TCRdb to between 2019 and 2020). Notes on the research overall: Peripheral blood samples were taken at the time of initial diagnosis, prior to any treatment. TCR V-J signatures able to tell the groups apart were searched for in a discovery cohort of some 97 patients, of whom roughly 42 had Graves' ophthalmopathy and 55 to 65 had stable Graves' hyperthyroidism. After sampling, hyperthyroidism patients received methimazole starting at 30 mg daily, and ophthalmopathy patients received high-dose intravenous methylprednisolone. The 85 to 100 discovery patients were randomly split 7:3 into training and test sets. Prospective prediction of ophthalmopathy was tested in an independent validation cohort consisting of roughly 20 hyperthyroidism patients and 17 patients who later progressed to ophthalmopathy. In addition, the study compared T-cell repertoires in thyroid tissue and in blood from a handful of Graves' hyperthyroidism patients. According to the paper, TCR Vbeta CDR3 sequencing was carried out on over 130 peripheral blood samples, which came from 40 to 45 ophthalmopathy, 75 or so hyperthyroidism and approximately 17 progressor patients. The paper's findings and limits, for the study overall: In cross-validation, a model built on a 13 V-J signature told ophthalmopathy apart from stable hyperthyroidism with less than 90% sensitivity and about 81% specificity, and in testing the same model reached 80%/75%. No statistical method was used to set the sample size in advance, and investigators knew the group allocation. Blood samples also contained most of the expanded thyroid clonotypes (frequency above 0.001), which suggests that blood repertoires may reflect thyroid immune responses. In validation, the model predicted progression to ophthalmopathy a median of roughly 6.5 months before onset, with about 64% sensitivity and roughly 77% specificity.

From its cysteine to its phenylalanine, the CDR3 spans 16 amino acids. The CDR3 DNA has 48 bases and is translated from base 1. Compared with germline, V lacks 1 base and J lacks 6 bases; bases without a gene match: 11. CDR1 and CDR2, looked up from the germline V gene (reference sequence), are DFQATT and SNEGSKA. A patient counted as having stable Graves' hyperthyroidism if no progression to ophthalmopathy occurred over 18 months of follow-up. Hyperthyroidism patients were aged 18 to 65 years and newly diagnosed, with disease duration of less than 2 months. The study excluded patients with uncontrolled infections, other autoimmune diseases, pregnancy or lactation. Diagnoses were established on the basis of clinical symptoms, serum thyroxine and TRAb, thyroid ultrasound, and orbital computed tomography. PBMCs were separated from 10 ml of fresh peripheral blood using Ficoll-Paque density gradient centrifugation. Trizol reagent was used to extract total RNA, and RNA quality was then checked on an Agilent 2100 Bioanalyzer.

TCR beta CDR3 regions were amplified from RNA transcripts. A first-round RT-PCR of the TCR CDR3 used the HTBI primer set with the Qiagen OneStep RT-PCR kit. Libraries were constructed in a second round of multiplex PCR, after which size selection and purification were carried out. The libraries were sequenced on an Illumina HiSeq2000 using paired-end 100 bp reads. Processing in the source paper ran as follows. SOAPnuke was used to process the raw data, with reads discarded if the reads contained adapters or uncalled bases, had a mean Phred below 15, or lacked an exact constant-primer or identifier match. High-quality paired reads were merged with COPE v1.2.5, and unique nucleotide sequences were defined as clonotypes. MiTCR v1.1 was used to align clonotypes to the IMGT TRBV, TRBD and TRBJ reference segments. Analysis was restricted to V-J combinations with a frequency above 0.0001, which covered about 99% of repertoires. A TCS score was defined as the ratio between F50 (clonal expansion) and ExV (chaos), using BLOSUM62-based TCRdist between CDR3 peptides within each V-J. Welch's t-statistics and random forest reduced approximately 520 V-J features to under 15, which were used in a naive Bayes classifier (R e1071). Through fastp at Q25 and MiXCR, TCRdb rebuilt clones from the public reads, retaining in-frame beta chains. Entries are consolidated by CDR3 protein sequence, retaining the most common genes and DNA. TCRdb's processing, not the authors', yielded these V and J calls. This sample holds about 550,000 distinct CDR3 sequences; around 20% were observed only once. The biggest ten clones account for approximately 25% of the sample.

This clonotype appeared many times. No antigen is known for it. No base quality values were provided; no much bigger clone lies one nucleotide off. The V and J genes are TRBV20-1 and TRBJ2-7; 11 of the junction bases match TRBD2. Material: blood. This receptor was obtained from a man aged 18 to 30 with Graves' hyperthyroidism. The CDR3 has the sequence CSARAILAGVFVEQYF. The bases are TGCAGTGCTAGAGCCATACTAGCGGGGGTGTTTGTCGAGCAGTACTTC.